This T cell receptor (beta chain) was recorded in a study of T-cell reconstitution after alpha-beta-depleted transplantation in children listed by TCRdb under 2016. Regarding the study in general: Using TCR repertoire profiling, the study followed T-cell immune reconstitution in a quantitative way in children after TCRalphabeta/CD19-depleted allogeneic hematopoietic cell transplantation.

This clonotype was counted only a few times. The antigen it binds to is not known. No base quality information exists; no much larger clone differs at one position. Ends trimmed: V by 1 base, J by 7 bases; bases unmatched to a gene: 2. Reading from cysteine to phenylalanine, the CDR3 counts 13 amino acids. Only the CDR3 region is kept as DNA, spanning 39 bases read in frame from base 1. CDR1 and CDR2 are drawn from the germline V gene (reference sequence): DFQATT, SNEGSKA. The library was obtained by PCR. Sequencer: Illumina HiSeq 2500. TCR libraries were prepared with molecular barcoding, using unique molecular identifiers to normalize TCRbeta repertoire quantification. Clones were called with MiXCR by TCRdb after fastp trimmed the public reads at Q25, and only in-frame beta chains were retained. Each record represents a unique CDR3 protein, reported with the most common genes and DNA among its rows. The sample table holds about 540,000 distinct CDR3 sequences, of which around 18% were seen once. About 3.1% of the sample goes to the ten largest clones.

The rearrangement combines TRBV20-1 with TRBJ2-4; a stretch of 9 junction bases matches TRBD2. Here the sequenced sample was PBMCs from the stem cell graft donor, taken from the stem cell graft. The clonotype was recovered from a human donor who donated a stem cell graft to a child with acute lymphoblastic leukemia. The CDR3 amino acid sequence is: CSARASGKNIQYF. The DNA is TGCAGTGCTAGAGCTAGCGGGAAGAACATTCAGTACTTC.